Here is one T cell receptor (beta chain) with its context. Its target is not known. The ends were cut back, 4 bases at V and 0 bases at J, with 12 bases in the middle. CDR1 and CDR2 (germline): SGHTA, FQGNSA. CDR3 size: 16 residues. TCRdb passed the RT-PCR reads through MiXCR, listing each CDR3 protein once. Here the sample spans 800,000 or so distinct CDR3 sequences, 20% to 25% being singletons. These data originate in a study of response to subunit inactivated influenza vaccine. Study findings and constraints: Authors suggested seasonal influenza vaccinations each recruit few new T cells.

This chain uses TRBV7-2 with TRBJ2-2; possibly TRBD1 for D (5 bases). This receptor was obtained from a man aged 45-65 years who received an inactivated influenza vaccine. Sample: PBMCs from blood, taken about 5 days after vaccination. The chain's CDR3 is CASSSRQNANTGELFF. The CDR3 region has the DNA TGTGCCAGCAGCTCCCGACAGAACGCGAACACCGGGGAGCTGTTTTTT.